This is a list of T cell receptor beta chains from one sample in a study of technical replicates of blood from a handful of donors. Sequencing was performed with immunoSEQ multiplex PCR; in TCRdb, only in-frame clones are kept and a portion is missing. The sample yields about 68,000 clones, about 97% seen once. Sequencing was carried out using T cells isolated from PBMCs. The receptors come from a human donor in good health. The CDR3 runs from the conserved cysteine through the conserved F or W. The D gene is left open where the match is weak. Clone size appears in some rows only: once, few, many, or a class for an expanded clone.

CDR3nt: TGCGCCAGCAGCTTGGCTCGGGGTCGGAACGAGCAGTACTTC; CDR3aa: CASSLARGRNEQYF; v_gene: TRBV5-1; abundance: .; j_gene: TRBJ2-7; d_gene: .
CDR3nt: TGTGCCGGGGCTAAGGGTTTCAACAATGAGCAGTTCTTC; CDR3aa: CAGAKGFNNEQFF; v_gene: TRBV30; abundance: .; j_gene: TRBJ2-1; d_gene: .
CDR3nt: TGTGCCACCACTAGCGGCCACAATGAGCAGTTCTTC; CDR3aa: CATTSGHNEQFF; v_gene: TRBV6-5; abundance: .; j_gene: TRBJ2-1; d_gene: TRBD2
CDR3nt: TGCGCCAGCAGCTTGGAAAGCCTCCATTCCTACAATGAGCAGTTCTTC; CDR3aa: CASSLESLHSYNEQFF; v_gene: TRBV5-1; abundance: .; j_gene: TRBJ2-1; d_gene: .
CDR3nt: TGCGCCAGCGGGCAGGCCCACGAGCAGTACTTC; CDR3aa: CASGQAHEQYF; v_gene: TRBV5-1; abundance: .; j_gene: TRBJ2-7; d_gene: .
CDR3nt: TGTGCCAGCAGCTTAACTAGCGGGAGATCAGATACGCAGTATTTT; CDR3aa: CASSLTSGRSDTQYF; v_gene: TRBV7-9; abundance: .; j_gene: TRBJ2-3; d_gene: TRBD2
CDR3nt: TGCAGCGTGAAGAGAACTATGAACACTGAAGCTTTCTTT; CDR3aa: CSVKRTMNTEAFF; v_gene: TRBV29-1; abundance: once; j_gene: TRBJ1-1; d_gene: .
CDR3nt: TGTGCCAGCAGTGATAGTAGCAATCAGCCCCAGCATTTT; CDR3aa: CASSDSSNQPQHF; v_gene: TRBV6-1; abundance: .; j_gene: TRBJ1-5; d_gene: .
CDR3nt: TGTGCCAGCAGTTTAGGGGGGAGGCTCTACGAGCAGTACTTC; CDR3aa: CASSLGGRLYEQYF; v_gene: TRBV27; abundance: .; j_gene: TRBJ2-7; d_gene: .
CDR3nt: TGTGCCAGCAGTGGAGACGGACAGGTCTATGGCTACACCTTC; CDR3aa: CASSGDGQVYGYTF; v_gene: TRBV6-1; abundance: .; j_gene: TRBJ1-2; d_gene: TRBD1
CDR3nt: TGCGCCAGCAGCTACGGGACTAGCGGGCTTTACCCCTACGAGCAGTACTTC; CDR3aa: CASSYGTSGLYPYEQYF; v_gene: TRBV5-1; abundance: .; j_gene: TRBJ2-7; d_gene: TRBD2
CDR3nt: TGTGCCAGCAGTAGGACTAGCGGTCCCTACGAGCAGTACTTC; CDR3aa: CASSRTSGPYEQYF; v_gene: TRBV4-2; abundance: .; j_gene: TRBJ2-7; d_gene: TRBD2
CDR3nt: TGTGCCTGGAGTGTAGGAGCGGGACCTTCCGAGCAGTACTTC; CDR3aa: CAWSVGAGPSEQYF; v_gene: TRBV30; abundance: once; j_gene: TRBJ2-7; d_gene: TRBD2
CDR3nt: TGTGCCAGCAGCCAGCCGCTGGCGGGAGGGCACTACAATGAGCAGTTCTTC; CDR3aa: CASSQPLAGGHYNEQFF; v_gene: TRBV7-9; abundance: .; j_gene: TRBJ2-1; d_gene: TRBD2
CDR3nt: TGTGCCAGCAGCGCTCTATTCAATGAGCAGTTCTTC; CDR3aa: CASSALFNEQFF; v_gene: TRBV7-9; abundance: .; j_gene: TRBJ2-1; d_gene: .
CDR3nt: TGTGCCAGCAGCAAGGGACTAGCGGGAAACTACGAGCAGTACTTC; CDR3aa: CASSKGLAGNYEQYF; v_gene: TRBV5-4; abundance: .; j_gene: TRBJ2-7; d_gene: TRBD2
CDR3nt: TGTGCCAGCAGCAAAATCGCCCGGGATCCTTACAATGAGCAGTTCTTC; CDR3aa: CASSKIARDPYNEQFF; v_gene: TRBV5-5; abundance: .; j_gene: TRBJ2-1; d_gene: .
CDR3nt: TGCGCCAGCAGCTTGATTCAGGGTGTTAACTATGGCTACACCTTC; CDR3aa: CASSLIQGVNYGYTF; v_gene: TRBV5-1; abundance: .; j_gene: TRBJ1-2; d_gene: .
CDR3nt: TGTGCCAGTAGCAATGGACAGGGAAGTCATGAAAAACTGTTTTTT; CDR3aa: CASSNGQGSHEKLFF; v_gene: TRBV19; abundance: .; j_gene: TRBJ1-4; d_gene: TRBD1
CDR3nt: TGTGCCAGCAGTGAATCGATTAGCGGCTCCTACAATGAGCAGTTCTTC; CDR3aa: CASSESISGSYNEQFF; v_gene: TRBV2; abundance: .; j_gene: TRBJ2-1; d_gene: .
CDR3nt: TGTGCCAGCAGCTTAGAAGGGGACTTAGATGAGCAGTTCTTC; CDR3aa: CASSLEGDLDEQFF; v_gene: TRBV7-9; abundance: .; j_gene: TRBJ2-1; d_gene: .
CDR3nt: TGTGCCAGCAGCGGGGGACAGGCGATATTGGACACTGAAGCTTTCTTT; CDR3aa: CASSGGQAILDTEAFF; v_gene: TRBV9; abundance: .; j_gene: TRBJ1-1; d_gene: TRBD1
CDR3nt: TGTGCCAGCAGCACCGACCCTTCGGGACAGGGATTTGAAAAACTGTTTTTT; CDR3aa: CASSTDPSGQGFEKLFF; v_gene: TRBV7-2; abundance: .; j_gene: TRBJ1-4; d_gene: TRBD1